Presented here are 17 T cell receptor beta chains from one specimen sequenced in a study of Ad26.COV2.S vaccination and SARS-CoV-2 variants. The treatment was: 15 to 20 received Ad26.COV2.S at low or high dose, single or two shots; roughly five received placebo; per-sample allocation not given. The study sampled participants on day 63 after the first vaccine or placebo injection. Assay: immunoSEQ multiplex PCR; the TCRdb copy retains only in-frame clones and omits some. There are approximately 400,000 clones in the sample; roughly 85% occur only once, and about 7.1% lies in the top ten. The input for sequencing was peripheral blood, taken in a trial of Ad26.COV2.S vaccine versus placebo. Every receptor here comes from a person aged 18-60 years who received the Ad26.COV2.S COVID-19 vaccine or a placebo.

V is TRBV19 and J is TRBJ2-7; the D gene is possibly TRBD1 (6 bases). This CDR3 comprises 17 residues. Germline CDR1 LNHDA, CDR2 SQIVND (reference sequence). V was pared by 5 bases and J by 1 base, with 21 bases between. CDR3 loop: CASSLPNSDRPSYEQYF. Written as DNA, the CDR3 is TGTGCCAGTAGTCTACCAAACTCCGACAGGCCGTCCTACGAGCAGTACTTC.

This chain uses TRBV3-1 (or the pseudogene TRBV3-2) with TRBJ2-3, with 13 bases fitting TRBD2. This CDR3 has 19 amino acids. V was pared by 1 base and J by 1 base, with 8 bases of the junction left unmatched. Germline-derived CDR1 and CDR2 are LGHDT and YNNKEL (reference sequence). DNA of the CDR3: TGTGCCAGCAGCCAAGGGGGGACTAGCGGGGAGATACGCACAGATACGCAGTATTTT. This encodes CASSQGGTSGEIRTDTQYF.

The gene calls are TRBV2 and TRBJ2-7; TRBD2 agrees at 7 bases. The CDR3 is 14 amino acids. Per germline, CDR1 SNHLY and CDR2 FYNNEI. V gave up 3 bases and J gave up 1 base; unmatched junction bases: 3. The CDR3 loop reads CASSDSGRSYEQYF. CDR3 nucleotide sequence: TGTGCCAGCAGTGATAGCGGGCGGTCCTACGAGCAGTACTTC.

The CDR3 sequence: CASRPDRAEGAFF. CDR3 DNA sequence: TGTGCCAGCAGACCGGACAGGGCCGAGGGAGCTTTCTTT. This chain connects TRBV27 to TRBJ1-1, with 8 bases identical to TRBD1. Trimming took 6 bases from V and 10 from J; bases not matched to a gene: 10. The CDR3 is made up of 13 amino acids. The germline CDR1 and CDR2 sequences are MNHEY and SMNVEV (reference sequence).

V gene TRBV5-1 combines with J gene TRBJ2-1; a possible D gene is TRBD1 (6 bases). Trimming stripped 0 bases from V and 5 bases from J, with 15 bases between. The CDR3 sequence is 16 residues long. Germline assignment: CDR1 SGHRS and CDR2 YFSETQ. CDR3 nucleotide sequence: TGCGCCAGCAGCTTGGGGGGCAGGGGAAAGAACAATGAGCAGTTCTTC. This gives the protein CASSLGGRGKNNEQFF.

The V and J genes are TRBV5-1 and TRBJ2-5, with TRBD1 identical over 7 bases. There are 14 residues in the CDR3. The ends lost 6 bases at V and 5 bases at J; junction bases unmatched: 10. Germline V lookup: CDR1 SGHRS, CDR2 YFSETQ. CDR3 in amino acids: CASTDRGQRETQYF. The CDR3 DNA sequence: TGCGCCAGCACCGATCGGGGACAGCGGGAGACCCAGTACTTC.

This clone has at least ten counts. This chain links TRBV7-9 with TRBJ1-2; possible D gene TRBD1, 5 bases. This CDR3 spans 14 amino acids. Trimming left V 2 bases short and J 6 bases short, with 13 bases between. Germline V CDR1 and CDR2: SEHNR, FQNEAQ (reference sequence). CDR3 sequence reads: CASSLMARANGYTF. CDR3 bases: TGTGCCAGCAGCTTAATGGCCAGGGCGAATGGCTACACCTTC.

CDR3 in DNA: TGTGCTAGTGGTTCCACAGGGGGGATGAACACTGAAGCTTTCTTT. It encodes CASGSTGGMNTEAFF. The chain combines TRBV12-5 with TRBJ1-1; 8 bases agree with TRBD1. V shed 4 bases, J shed 0 bases, and the junction held 4 bases outside the gene matches. Germline lookup yields CDR1 LGHNT and CDR2 FRNRAP. CDR3 size: 15 residues.

The chain uses TRBV19 and TRBJ1-2; D is unresolved. The CDR3 has 13 amino acids. The germline CDR1 and CDR2 sequences are LNHDA and SQIVND (reference sequence). Trimming took off 4 bases at V and 8 bases at J, with 14 bases between the two ends. Written as DNA, the CDR3 is TGTGCCAGTAGTACGGGCTTCTTGGGGGGCTACACCTTC. It specifies CASSTGFLGGYTF. Looking up the rest from reference TRBV19 and TRBJ1-2 gives the full variable domain: DGGITQSPKYLFRKEGQNVTLSCEQNLNHDAMYWYRQDPGQGLRLIYYSQIVNDFQKGDIAEGYSVSREKKESFPLTVTSAQKNPTAFYLCASSTGFLGGYTFGSGTRLTVV.

This clone appeared a few times. The V call is TRBV7-3, the J call TRBJ2-7; the D call may be TRBD1 or TRBD2 (5 bases each). The CDR3 covers 13 residues. The V end was cut by 4 bases, the J end by 6 bases, with 13 bases between. Germline CDR1 SGHTA, CDR2 FQGTGA. The CDR3 protein is CASSSVPGGEQYF. In DNA form, the CDR3 reads TGTGCCAGCAGCTCCGTTCCTGGGGGCGAGCAGTACTTC.

The rearrangement joins TRBV7-2 to TRBJ1-4; TRBD1 is a possible D gene (5 bases). This CDR3 comprises 15 residues. V shed 1 base and J shed 10 bases, with 16 bases lying between them. Per the germline V gene, CDR1 is SGHTA and CDR2 is FQGNSA. CDR3 DNA sequence: TGTGCCAGCAGCTTAGTAGTCCGGGGCTCAGGAAAACTGTTTTTT. Encoded protein: CASSLVVRGSGKLFF.

The chain is built from TRBV5-4 and TRBJ1-1; D perhaps matches TRBD1 (5 bases). The CDR3 extends over 14 amino acids. V lost 1 base and J lost 0, with 7 bases in between. Per germline, CDR1 SGHNT and CDR2 YYREEE (reference sequence). The CDR3 is CASSLYRLNTEAFF. The CDR3 DNA reads as TGTGCCAGCAGCTTGTACAGGCTGAACACTGAAGCTTTCTTT. The full variable domain, in which reference TRBV5-4 and TRBJ1-1 provide the parts outside the CDR3, is ETGVTQSPTHLIKTRGQQVTLRCSSQSGHNTVSWYQQALGQGPQFIFQYYREEENGRGNFPPRFSGLQFPNYSSELNVNALELDDSALYLCASSLYRLNTEAFFGQGTRLTVV.

V and J are TRBV7-2 and TRBJ2-2; a weak D match, TRBD1 (5 bases). CDR1 and CDR2 from the germline V gene are SGHTA and FQGNSA. Between the trimmed V and J ends, which lost 2 bases and 8 bases, there was a span of 18 bases. The CDR3 has 16 amino acids. The CDR3 nucleotides read TGTGCCAGCAGCTTACCGCGAATGGGGCCCAATGGGGAGCTGTTTTTT. It codes for CASSLPRMGPNGELFF.

The V call is TRBV6-5, the J call TRBJ1-5; D is unresolved. The V gene's germline CDR1 is MNHEY and CDR2 SVGAGI. The V gene lost 5 bases and the J gene lost 9 bases, with 14 bases spanning the gap. This CDR3 spans 13 amino acids. The CDR3, as DNA: TGTGCCAGCAGTACCAACCGGGGTGGGCCCCAGCATTTT. Translation: CASSTNRGGPQHF.

The V and J genes are TRBV6-5 and TRBJ2-7, with 7 positions matching TRBD2. The CDR3 runs 11 residues. V was pared by 8 bases and J by 6 bases, with 4 bases of the junction left unmatched. The germline V gene has CDR1 MNHEY and CDR2 SVGAGI. CDR3 loop: CASFTSAEQYF. CDR3 coding DNA: TGTGCCAGCTTTACTAGCGCCGAGCAGTACTTC.

The chain uses TRBV19 and TRBJ1-1, with a weak D call TRBD1 (6 bases). The length of the CDR3 is 13 residues. V was clipped by 6 bases and J by 4 bases, with 12 bases between them. Germline V gene lookup returns CDR1 LNHDA and CDR2 SQIVND (reference sequence). CDR3 nucleotides: TGTGCCAGTAGACCCACAGGGATCACTGAAGCTTTCTTT. This translates into CASRPTGITEAFF.

This clone came up a few times. This chain links TRBV25-1 with TRBJ1-3; no clear D. Germline V lookup: CDR1 MGHDK, CDR2 SYGVNS. The CDR3 is made up of 13 amino acids. With 0 bases removed from V and 4 bases from J, the gap between germline ends came to 4 bases. The CDR3 nucleotides read TGTGCCAGCAGTGAATATGGGGGAAACACCATATATTTT. This encodes CASSEYGGNTIYF.